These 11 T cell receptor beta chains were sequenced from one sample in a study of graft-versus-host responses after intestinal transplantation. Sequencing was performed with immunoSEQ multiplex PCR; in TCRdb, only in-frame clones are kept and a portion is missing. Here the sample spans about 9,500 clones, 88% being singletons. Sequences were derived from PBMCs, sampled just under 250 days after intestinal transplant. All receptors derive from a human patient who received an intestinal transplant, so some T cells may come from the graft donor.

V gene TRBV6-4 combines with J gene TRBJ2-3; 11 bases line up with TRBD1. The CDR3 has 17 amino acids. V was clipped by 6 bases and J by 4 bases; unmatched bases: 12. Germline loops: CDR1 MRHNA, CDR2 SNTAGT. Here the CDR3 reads CASSPTPSDRGPDTQYF. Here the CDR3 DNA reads TGTGCCAGCAGCCCGACTCCCTCGGACAGGGGGCCAGATACGCAGTATTTT.

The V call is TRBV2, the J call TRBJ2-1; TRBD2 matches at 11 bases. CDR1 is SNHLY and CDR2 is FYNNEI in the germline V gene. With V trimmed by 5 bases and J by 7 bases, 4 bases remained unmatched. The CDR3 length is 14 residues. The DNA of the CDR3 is TGTGCCAGCAGTTTAGCGGGAGGGCGGAATGAGCAGTTCTTC. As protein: CASSLAGGRNEQFF.

CDR3 coding DNA: TGTGCCAGCAGTCGGTCGGACAGCTACTCTGGAAACACCATATATTTT. It specifies CASSRSDSYSGNTIYF. V gene TRBV2 combines with J gene TRBJ1-3, with D perhaps matching TRBD1 (6 bases). Trimming removed 5 bases at V and 0 bases at J, with 14 bases between. From germline, CDR1 is SNHLY and CDR2 FYNNEI. There are 16 residues in the CDR3. The full variable domain, rest sourced from reference TRBV2 and TRBJ1-3, is EPEVTQTPSHQVTQMGQEVILRCVPISNHLYFYWYRQILGQKVEFLVSFYNNEISEKSEIFDDQFSVERPDGSNFTLKIRSTKLEDSAMYFCASSRSDSYSGNTIYFGEGSWLTVV.

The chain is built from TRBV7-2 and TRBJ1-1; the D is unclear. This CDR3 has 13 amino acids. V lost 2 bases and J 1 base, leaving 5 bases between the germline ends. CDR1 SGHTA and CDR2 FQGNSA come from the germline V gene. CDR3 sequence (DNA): TGTGCCAGCAGCTTATGGGGGAACACTGAAGCTTTCTTT. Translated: CASSLWGNTEAFF.

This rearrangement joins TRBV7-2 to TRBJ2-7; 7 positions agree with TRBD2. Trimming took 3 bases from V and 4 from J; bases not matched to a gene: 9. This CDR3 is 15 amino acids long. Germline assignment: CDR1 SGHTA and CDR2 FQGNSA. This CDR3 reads CASSFGGSLFYEQYF. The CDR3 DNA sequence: TGTGCCAGCAGCTTTGGCGGGAGCCTCTTTTACGAGCAGTACTTC.

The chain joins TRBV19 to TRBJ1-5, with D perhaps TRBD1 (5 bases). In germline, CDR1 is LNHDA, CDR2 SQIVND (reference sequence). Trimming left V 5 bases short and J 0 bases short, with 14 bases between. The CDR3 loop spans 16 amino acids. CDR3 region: CASSDDSYNSNQPQHF. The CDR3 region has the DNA TGTGCCAGTAGTGACGACAGTTACAATAGCAATCAGCCCCAGCATTTT.

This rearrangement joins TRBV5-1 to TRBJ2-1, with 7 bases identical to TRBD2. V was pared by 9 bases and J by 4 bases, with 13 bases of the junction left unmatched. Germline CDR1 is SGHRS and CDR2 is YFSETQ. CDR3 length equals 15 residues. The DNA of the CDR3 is TGCGCCACCTCTCTTGGGGAGGGGCATTACAATGAGCAGTTCTTC. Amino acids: CATSLGEGHYNEQFF.

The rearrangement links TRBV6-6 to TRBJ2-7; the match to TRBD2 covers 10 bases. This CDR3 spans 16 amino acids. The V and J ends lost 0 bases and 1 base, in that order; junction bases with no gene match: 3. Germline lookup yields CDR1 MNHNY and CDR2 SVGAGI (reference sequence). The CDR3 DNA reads TGTGCCAGCAGTTACTCCATAGCGGGAGGATCCTACGAGCAGTACTTC. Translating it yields CASSYSIAGGSYEQYF.

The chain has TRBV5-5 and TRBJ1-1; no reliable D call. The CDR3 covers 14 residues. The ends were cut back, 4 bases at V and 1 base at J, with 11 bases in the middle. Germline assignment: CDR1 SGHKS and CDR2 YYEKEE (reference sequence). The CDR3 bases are TGTGCCAGCAGCCCGAGGGCAGGGAACACTGAAGCTTTCTTT. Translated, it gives CASSPRAGNTEAFF.

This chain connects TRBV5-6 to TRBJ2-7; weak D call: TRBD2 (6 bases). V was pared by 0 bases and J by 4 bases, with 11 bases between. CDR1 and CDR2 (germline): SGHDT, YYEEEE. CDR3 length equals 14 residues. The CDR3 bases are TGTGCCAGCAGCTTGGTCCAGGGAGGATACGAGCAGTACTTC. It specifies CASSLVQGGYEQYF.

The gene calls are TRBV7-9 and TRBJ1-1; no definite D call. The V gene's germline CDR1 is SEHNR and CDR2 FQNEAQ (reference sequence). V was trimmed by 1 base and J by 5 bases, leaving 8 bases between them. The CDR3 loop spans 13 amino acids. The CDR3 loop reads CASSLGRPTEAFF. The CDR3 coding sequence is TGTGCCAGCAGCTTAGGACGTCCAACTGAAGCTTTCTTT.